The TCR beta chain under discussion was sequenced for a study of cytomegalovirus exposure and HLA in healthy donors. It was with 60 Vbeta and 13 Jbeta primers that the PCR ran. The data were produced by immunoSEQ multiplex PCR, yet TCRdb's version contains in-frame clones alone and is incomplete. Among 55,000 to 80,000 clones, around 78% were seen once, and the ten largest hold approximately 9.9%. Germline assignment: CDR1 MNHNY and CDR2 SVGAGI (reference sequence). Trimming took 7 bases from V and 9 from J, leaving 16 bases between them. The CDR3 is made up of 13 amino acids. The source is a man aged 35 to 55 in good health and CMV-seronegative. Source material: PBMCs. The V call is TRBV6-6, the J call TRBJ1-5, with a tentative D call TRBD1 (5 bases). The DNA for the CDR3 is TGTGCCAGCACCGAACGGCGGGACGGGCCCCAGCATTTT. It encodes CASTERRDGPQHF.